One sample yielded the 28 T cell receptor beta chains listed below, sequenced in a study of blood T cell repertoires in COVID-19. Repertoires were generated with immunoSEQ multiplex PCR, while TCRdb's copy carries only in-frame clones and drops some. There are about 140,000 clones in the sample; under 90% occur only once, and 3.5% lies in the top ten. Specimen: peripheral blood. Receptors originate from a man between 65 and 80 years old who had recovered from COVID-19.

This chain's CDR3 is CASSLDGRDGETQYF. The CDR3 DNA reads as TGCGCCAGCAGCTTGGACGGGAGGGACGGAGAGACCCAGTACTTC. The chain uses TRBV5-1 and TRBJ2-5; the match to TRBD2 covers 8 bases. V gave up 0 bases and J gave up 4 bases; unmatched junction bases: 5. The CDR3 sequence is 15 residues long. Germline lookup yields CDR1 SGHRS and CDR2 YFSETQ.

J is TRBJ2-3 and V is TRBV9; TRBD2 might be the D (6 bases). This CDR3 spans 15 amino acids. The V gene's germline CDR1 is SGDLS and CDR2 YYNGEE. With 2 bases removed from V and 3 bases from J, the gap between germline ends came to 13 bases. DNA for the CDR3: TGTGCCAGCAGCGTTCACGGGGCGGGGACAGATACGCAGTATTTT. It yields the protein CASSVHGAGTDTQYF.

The CDR3 sequence: CASSLRGRSDSPLHF. CDR3 bases: TGTGCCAGCAGCCTCAGGGGGCGGTCGGATTCACCCCTCCACTTT. The genes are TRBV7-2 and TRBJ1-6, with 8 bases that match TRBD1. V shed 5 bases and J 8 bases; nucleotides not matched to a gene: 8. The V gene's germline CDR1 is SGHTA and CDR2 FQGNSA. The CDR3 totals 15 residues.

This rearrangement joins TRBV4-1 to TRBJ2-7, with 7 bases aligning to TRBD2. The CDR3 is 16 amino acids. CDR1 MGHRA and CDR2 YSYEKL come from the germline V gene. Trimming at V came to 4 bases and at J to 0 bases, leaving 9 bases not matched to a gene. The CDR3 DNA follows: TGCGCCAGCAGCCCCGCCCCAGCGGGGAGCTCCTACGAGCAGTACTTC. Translation: CASSPAPAGSSYEQYF.

V usage is TRBV28 and J usage is TRBJ2-7; D is possibly TRBD1 (5 bases). The CDR3 contains 13 residues. The V end lost 8 bases, the J end lost 3 bases, and 14 bases lay between the germline ends. Germline V CDR1 and CDR2: MDHEN, SYDVKM. CDR3 in amino acids: CASLGIGDYEQYF. CDR3 coding DNA: TGTGCCAGCCTAGGAATAGGGGACTACGAGCAGTACTTC.

This clone was counted a single time. This rearrangement joins TRBV2 to TRBJ2-1, with 10 bases aligning to TRBD2. With V trimmed by 3 bases and J by 3 bases, 2 bases remained unmatched. CDR1 and CDR2 (germline): SNHLY, FYNNEI. This CDR3 is built from 15 residues. CDR3 loop: CASSEGLAFYNEQFF. Written as DNA, the CDR3 is TGTGCCAGCAGTGAGGGACTAGCGTTCTACAATGAGCAGTTCTTC.

The rearrangement links TRBV28 to TRBJ1-2; D gene unclear. CDR3 length: 15 residues. The germline V gene encodes CDR1 MDHEN and CDR2 SYDVKM. V shed 5 bases and J shed 4 bases, with 17 bases lying between them. CDR3 DNA: TGTGCCAGCAGTGCCCCCTCTCTTGGGAGCTATGGCTACACCTTC. Translating gives CASSAPSLGSYGYTF.

The chain uses TRBV3-1 (or the pseudogene TRBV3-2) and TRBJ2-1, with TRBD2 identical over 13 bases. The ends lost 3 bases at V and 0 bases at J; junction bases unmatched: 2. The CDR3 contains 17 residues. Germline CDR1 LGHDT, CDR2 YNNKEL (reference sequence). CDR3 sequence (DNA): TGTGCCAGCAGCCATCGACTAGCGGGAGGCTCCTACAATGAGCAGTTCTTC. This sequence encodes CASSHRLAGGSYNEQFF.

The chain is built from TRBV3-1 (or the pseudogene TRBV3-2) and TRBJ2-3, with D uncertain. CDR1 and CDR2 (germline): LGHDT, YNNKEL (reference sequence). There are 14 residues in the CDR3. V lost 4 bases and J lost 3, with 11 bases in between. This CDR3 is CASSPGVDTDTQYF. The CDR3 bases are TGTGCCAGCAGCCCGGGTGTGGATACAGATACGCAGTATTTT.

V and J are TRBV7-2 and TRBJ2-7, with a tentative D call TRBD1 (6 bases). V lost 1 base to trimming and J lost 5 bases, with 12 bases between them. Germline-derived CDR1 and CDR2 are SGHTA and FQGNSA. This CDR3 region has 14 residues. In DNA form, the CDR3 reads TGTGCCAGCAGCTTAGGGGCGAGACAGGACGAGCAGTACTTC. Translation: CASSLGARQDEQYF.

The chain joins TRBV10-3 to TRBJ2-2; TRBD2 agrees at 13 bases. J gave up 7 bases and V 3 bases, and 11 bases lay outside the gene matches. The CDR3 loop spans 18 amino acids. CDR1 ENHRY and CDR2 SYGVKD come from the germline V gene. CDR3 loop: CAISESTGLAGRGGELFF. For the CDR3, the DNA is TGTGCCATCAGTGAATCTACGGGACTAGCGGGGAGAGGCGGGGAGCTGTTTTTT.

This clone was recorded only once. The CDR3 DNA sequence: TGTGCCAGCAGCCAAGAGGTAGCGGGAGCCGGAGATACGCAGTATTTT. Translating gives CASSQEVAGAGDTQYF. The chain uses TRBV4-2 and TRBJ2-3; 9 nucleotides line up with TRBD2. Germline V CDR1 and CDR2: LGHNA, YNFKEQ. This CDR3 region has 16 residues. V lost 0 bases to trimming and J lost 5 bases; unmatched junction nucleotides: 6.

Of note for this clone: One end of the junction varies from germline; a read error may be responsible. The chain combines TRBV7-2 with TRBJ2-7; D not resolved. CDR1 SGHTA and CDR2 FQGNSA come from the germline V gene. CDR3 length: 13 residues. The CDR3 nucleotides are TGTGCCAGCAGCTTTCCCTCCTCCCACGAGCAGTACTTC. Its translation is CASSFPSSHEQYF.

The CDR3 sequence: CASGLGREWTGELFF. CDR3 DNA: TGTGCTAGTGGTTTGGGTCGGGAGTGGACCGGGGAGCTGTTTTTT. J is TRBJ2-2 and V is TRBV12-5; D possibly corresponds to TRBD2 (6 bases). Germline CDR1 reads LGHNT; CDR2 reads FRNRAP. The V gene lost 1 base and the J gene lost 5 bases, with 11 bases spanning the gap. This CDR3 is 15 amino acids long.

Of note for this clone: Distinct nucleotide sequences in the sample also encode this CDR3. CDR3 amino acids: CAIRPGQGYTGELFF. As DNA, the CDR3 is TGTGCCATCAGGCCGGGACAGGGATACACCGGGGAGCTGTTTTTT. The V gene is TRBV10-3, the J gene TRBJ2-2; 9 bases map to TRBD1. V was clipped by 6 bases and J by 3 bases; unmatched bases: 5. From germline, CDR1 is ENHRY and CDR2 SYGVKD. The CDR3 has 15 amino acids.

This clone was observed many times. The chain joins TRBV5-6 to TRBJ2-7; 9 positions agree with TRBD2. Germline V gene sequence: CDR1 SGHDT, CDR2 YYEEEE. CDR3 length: 14 residues. V lost 5 bases, J lost 3 bases, and 6 bases stayed unmatched. The CDR3 coding sequence is TGTGCCAGCAGAGCCGAACTAGCGGGCTACGAGCAGTACTTC. Translated, it gives CASRAELAGYEQYF.

V is TRBV6-2 or TRBV6-3 and J is TRBJ2-5, with 11 nucleotides matching TRBD2. The trim removed 6 bases at V and 2 bases at J, leaving 14 bases unmatched. CDR1 and CDR2 (germline): MNHEY, SVGEGT. There are 18 residues in the CDR3. CDR3 nucleotide sequence: TGTGCCAGCAGCCCCGCCTACGGGACTAGCGGTCTTCAAGAGACCCAGTACTTC. This codes for CASSPAYGTSGLQETQYF.

CDR3 nucleotides: TGTGCCAGCAGTTTAGTCGGGTGGGAGGGCTTGTTCTACGAGCAGTACTTC. It is translated as CASSLVGWEGLFYEQYF. This sequence joins TRBV27 and TRBJ2-7; TRBD2 aligns across 7 bases. Unmatched junction bases numbered 13, after V lost 2 bases and J lost 3 bases. CDR1 and CDR2 (germline): MNHEY, SMNVEV (reference sequence). This CDR3 is 17 amino acids long.

The chain employs TRBV6-6 and TRBJ2-7; D might be TRBD1 (8 bases). Germline V gene sequence: CDR1 MNHNY, CDR2 SVGAGI (reference sequence). This CDR3 region has 18 residues. Trimming removed 5 bases at V and 6 bases at J, with 29 bases between. CDR3: CASSLPPSFTGGESEQYF. The DNA of the CDR3 is TGTGCCAGCAGTCTACCCCCCTCCTTCACAGGGGGGGAATCCGAGCAGTACTTC.

This clone appeared a single time. In DNA form, the CDR3 reads TGTGCCAGCAGCCAACTTAACGGCCAAGAGACCCAGTACTTC. It is translated as CASSQLNGQETQYF. The V call is TRBV16, the J call TRBJ2-5, with D unclear. V was trimmed by 2 bases and J by 1 base, leaving 8 bases between them. Germline-derived CDR1 and CDR2 are KGHSY and FQNENV. The CDR3 is 14 residues long. Filled out from reference TRBV16 and TRBJ2-5, the complete variable domain reads GEEVAQTPKHLVRGEGQKAKLYCAPIKGHSYVFWYQQVLKNEFKFLISFQNENVFDETGMPKERFSAKCLPNSPCSLEIQATKLEDSAVYFCASSQLNGQETQYFGPGTRLLVL.

This chain joins TRBV19 and TRBJ2-2; a weak D match, TRBD2 (7 bases). Germline V lookup: CDR1 LNHDA, CDR2 SQIVND (reference sequence). The V and J ends lost 7 bases and 4 bases respectively, with 13 bases between them. The CDR3 contains 14 residues. The CDR3 loop is CASIRGGGTGELFF. CDR3 in DNA: TGTGCCAGTATCAGGGGCGGGGGCACCGGGGAGCTGTTTTTT.

The V call is TRBV20-1, the J call TRBJ2-7; 11 nucleotides match TRBD2. This CDR3 has 15 residues. Trimming took 3 bases from V and 2 from J; bases not matched to a gene: 6. CDR1 is DFQATT, CDR2 SNEGSKA, per germline (reference sequence). The CDR3 DNA follows: TGCAGTGCTAGTCCTTTAGCGGGAGGGCCCTACGAGCAGTACTTC. It translates to CSASPLAGGPYEQYF.

The chain combines TRBV9 with TRBJ2-3, with TRBD2 as a possible D gene (5 bases). Germline loops: CDR1 SGDLS, CDR2 YYNGEE. V shed 4 bases and J shed 4 bases, with 16 bases lying between them. The CDR3 loop spans 15 amino acids. In DNA, the CDR3 is TGTGCCAGCAGCTCCCTGACTAATAAGGCAGATACGCAGTATTTT. It encodes CASSSLTNKADTQYF.

This clone was observed once. This sequence joins TRBV10-3 and TRBJ2-1, with D perhaps TRBD2 (6 bases). V gave up 3 bases and J gave up 3 bases, with 15 bases separating them. Per the germline V gene, CDR1 is ENHRY and CDR2 is SYGVKD. The CDR3 contains 16 residues. CDR3: CAISDGGTTHYNEQFF. As DNA, the CDR3 is TGTGCCATCAGTGATGGGGGGACCACCCACTACAATGAGCAGTTCTTC.

The DNA of the CDR3 is TGTGCCACAACCGCGGACAGAACCACCGGGGAGCTGTTTTTT. It yields the protein CATTADRTTGELFF. J is TRBJ2-2 and V is TRBV2, with D possibly matching TRBD1 (6 bases). Germline-derived CDR1 and CDR2 are SNHLY and FYNNEI. V was trimmed by 10 bases and J by 4 bases, leaving 16 bases between them. The CDR3 extends over 14 amino acids.

The chain couples TRBV5-1 to TRBJ2-1; no reliable D call. Trimming took off 0 bases at V and 2 bases at J, with 6 bases between the two ends. Germline values: CDR1 SGHRS, CDR2 YFSETQ. The CDR3 is 14 amino acids. CDR3 sequence (DNA): TGCGCCAGCAGCTTGGGCGCCACCTACAATGAGCAGTTCTTC. Translating gives CASSLGATYNEQFF.

This chain uses TRBV5-6 with TRBJ2-5; 7 nucleotides align to TRBD2. With 4 bases clipped from V and 4 bases from J, the junction kept 13 bases outside the gene matches. The V gene's germline CDR1 is SGHDT and CDR2 YYEEEE. CDR3 length: 16 residues. The CDR3 reads CASSRDYTGSGETQYF. Written as DNA, the CDR3 is TGTGCCAGCAGCCGGGACTATACCGGGAGCGGAGAGACCCAGTACTTC.

The chain is built from TRBV4-3 and TRBJ1-2; D is ambiguous. CDR1 and CDR2 from the germline V gene are LGHNA and YSLEER. V lost 2 bases, J lost 6 bases, and 16 bases lay in between. This CDR3 has 15 residues. CDR3 nucleotides: TGCGCCAGCAGCCAATCCCTCGGGGAGAGCGATGGCTACACCTTC. This codes for CASSQSLGESDGYTF.